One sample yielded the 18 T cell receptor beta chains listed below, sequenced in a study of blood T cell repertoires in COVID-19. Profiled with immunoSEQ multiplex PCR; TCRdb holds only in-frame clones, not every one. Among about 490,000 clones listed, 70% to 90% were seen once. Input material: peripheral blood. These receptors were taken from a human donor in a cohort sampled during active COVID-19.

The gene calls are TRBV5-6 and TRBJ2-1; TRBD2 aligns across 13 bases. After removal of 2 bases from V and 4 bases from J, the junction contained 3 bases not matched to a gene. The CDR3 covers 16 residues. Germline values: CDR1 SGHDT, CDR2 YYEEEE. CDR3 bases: TGTGCCAGCAGCTTCAGACTAGCGGGAGGATACAATGAGCAGTTCTTC. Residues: CASSFRLAGGYNEQFF.

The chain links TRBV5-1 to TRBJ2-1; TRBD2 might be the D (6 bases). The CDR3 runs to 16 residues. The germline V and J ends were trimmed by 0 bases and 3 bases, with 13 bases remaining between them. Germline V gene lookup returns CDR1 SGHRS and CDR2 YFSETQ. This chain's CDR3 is CASSLEEGRLYNEQFF. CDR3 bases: TGCGCCAGCAGCTTGGAGGAGGGGAGGCTCTACAATGAGCAGTTCTTC.

In DNA form, the CDR3 reads TGTGCCAGCAGCCAAGCTTACAGCTCTGGAAACACCATATATTTT. The encoded protein is CASSQAYSSGNTIYF. This chain uses TRBV3-1 (or the pseudogene TRBV3-2) with TRBJ1-3; D remains unclear. Between the trimmed V and J ends, which lost 1 base and 0 bases, there was a span of 7 bases. CDR1 and CDR2 (germline): LGHDT, YNNKEL (reference sequence). This CDR3 is built from 15 residues.

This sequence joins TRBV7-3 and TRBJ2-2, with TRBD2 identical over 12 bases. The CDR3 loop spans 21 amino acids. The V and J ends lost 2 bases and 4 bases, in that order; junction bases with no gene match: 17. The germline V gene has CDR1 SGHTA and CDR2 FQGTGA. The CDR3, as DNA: TGTGCCAGCAGCTTATTGCCCGGGACCCCCGGACTAGCGGGGATCACCGGGGAGCTGTTTTTT. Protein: CASSLLPGTPGLAGITGELFF.

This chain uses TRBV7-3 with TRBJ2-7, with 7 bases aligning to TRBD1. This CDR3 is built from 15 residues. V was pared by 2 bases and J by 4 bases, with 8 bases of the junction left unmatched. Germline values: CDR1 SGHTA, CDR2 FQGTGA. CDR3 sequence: CASSLWLGTAYEQYF. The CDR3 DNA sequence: TGTGCCAGCAGCTTATGGTTGGGGACAGCTTACGAGCAGTACTTC.

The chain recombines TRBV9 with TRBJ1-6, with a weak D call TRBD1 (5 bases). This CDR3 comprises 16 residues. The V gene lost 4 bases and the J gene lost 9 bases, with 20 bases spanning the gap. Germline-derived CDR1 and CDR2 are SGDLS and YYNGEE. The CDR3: CASSRSGVRGSSPLHF. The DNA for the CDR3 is TGTGCCAGCAGCCGTTCGGGGGTTAGGGGAAGTTCACCCCTCCACTTT.

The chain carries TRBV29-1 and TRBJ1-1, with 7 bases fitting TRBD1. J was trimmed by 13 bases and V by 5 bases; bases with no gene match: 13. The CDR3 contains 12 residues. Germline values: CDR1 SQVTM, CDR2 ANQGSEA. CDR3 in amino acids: CSVTLTGSSDFF. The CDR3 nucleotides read TGCAGCGTTACCTTGACAGGGTCCTCGGATTTCTTT. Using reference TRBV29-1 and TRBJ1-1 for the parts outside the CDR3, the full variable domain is SAVISQKPSRDICQRGTSLTIQCQVDSQVTMMFWYRQQPGQSLTLIATANQGSEATYESGFVIDKFPISRPNLTFSTLTVSNMSPEDSSIYLCSVTLTGSSDFFGQGTRLTVV.

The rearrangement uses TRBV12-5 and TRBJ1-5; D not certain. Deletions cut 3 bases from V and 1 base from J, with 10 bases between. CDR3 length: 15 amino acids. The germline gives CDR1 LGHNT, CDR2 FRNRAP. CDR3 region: CASGFFPLSNQPQHF. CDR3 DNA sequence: TGTGCTAGTGGTTTCTTTCCCCTGAGCAATCAGCCCCAGCATTTT. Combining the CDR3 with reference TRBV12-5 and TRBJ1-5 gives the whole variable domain DARVTQTPRHKVTEMGQEVTMRCQPILGHNTVFWYRQTMMQGLELLAYFRNRAPLDDSGMPKDRFSAEMPDATLATLKIQPSEPRDSAVYFCASGFFPLSNQPQHFGDGTRLSIL.

The CDR3 sequence: CAASGGYNEQFF. The CDR3 DNA reads TGTGCCGCCTCCGGGGGGTACAATGAGCAGTTCTTC. V is TRBV10-3 and J is TRBJ2-1; 7 bases match TRBD2. CDR1 is ENHRY and CDR2 is SYGVKD in the germline V gene. This CDR3 contains 12 residues. Trimming took 11 bases from V and 4 from J; bases not matched to a gene: 5.

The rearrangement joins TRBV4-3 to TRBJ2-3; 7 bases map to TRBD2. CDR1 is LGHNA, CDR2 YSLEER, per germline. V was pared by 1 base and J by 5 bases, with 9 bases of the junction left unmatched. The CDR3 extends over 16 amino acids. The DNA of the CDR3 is TGCGCCAGCAGCCAAGGCGTCTCACGGGAGGTAGATACGCAGTATTTT. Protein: CASSQGVSREVDTQYF.

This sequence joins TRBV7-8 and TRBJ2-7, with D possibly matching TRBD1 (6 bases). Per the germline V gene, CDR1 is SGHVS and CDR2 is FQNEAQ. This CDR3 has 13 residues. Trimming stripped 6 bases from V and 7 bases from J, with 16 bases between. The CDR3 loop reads CASSRDTPGEQYF. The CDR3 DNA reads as TGTGCCAGCAGTCGGGACACCCCGGGGGAGCAGTACTTC.

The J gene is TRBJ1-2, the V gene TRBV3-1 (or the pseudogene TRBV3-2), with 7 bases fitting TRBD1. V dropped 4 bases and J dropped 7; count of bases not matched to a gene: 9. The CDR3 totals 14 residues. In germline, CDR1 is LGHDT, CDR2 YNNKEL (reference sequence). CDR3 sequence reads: CASSLLGGILGYTF. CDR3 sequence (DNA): TGTGCCAGCAGCCTATTAGGGGGCATACTTGGCTACACCTTC.

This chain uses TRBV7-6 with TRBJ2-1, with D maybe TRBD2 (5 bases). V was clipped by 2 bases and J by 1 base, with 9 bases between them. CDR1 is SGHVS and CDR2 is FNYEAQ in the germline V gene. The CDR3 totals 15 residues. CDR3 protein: CASSLSPGSYNEQFF. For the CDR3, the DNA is TGTGCCAGCAGCTTATCCCCGGGGTCCTACAATGAGCAGTTCTTC. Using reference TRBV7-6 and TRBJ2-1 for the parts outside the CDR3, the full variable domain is GAGVSQSPRYKVTKRGQDVALRCDPISGHVSLYWYRQALGQGPEFLTYFNYEAQQDKSGLPNDRFSAERPEGSISTLTIQRTEQRDSAMYRCASSLSPGSYNEQFFGPGTRLTVL.

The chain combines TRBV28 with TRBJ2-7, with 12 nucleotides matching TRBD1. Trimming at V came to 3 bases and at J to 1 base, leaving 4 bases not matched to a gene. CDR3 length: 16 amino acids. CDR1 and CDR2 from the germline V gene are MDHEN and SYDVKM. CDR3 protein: CASSFRDRGLSYEQYF. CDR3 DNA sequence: TGTGCCAGCAGTTTTCGGGACAGGGGGCTATCCTACGAGCAGTACTTC.

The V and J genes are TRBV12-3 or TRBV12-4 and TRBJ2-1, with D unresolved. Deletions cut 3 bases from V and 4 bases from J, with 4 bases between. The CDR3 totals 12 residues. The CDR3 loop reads CASSFLYNEQFF. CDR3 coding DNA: TGTGCCAGCAGTTTTTTATACAATGAGCAGTTCTTC.

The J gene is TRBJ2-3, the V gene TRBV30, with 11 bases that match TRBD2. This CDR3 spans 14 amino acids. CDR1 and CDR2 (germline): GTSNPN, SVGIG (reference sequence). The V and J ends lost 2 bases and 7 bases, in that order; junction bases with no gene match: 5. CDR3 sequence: CAWSRGTSGNTQYF. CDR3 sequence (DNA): TGTGCCTGGAGTCGCGGGACTAGCGGTAATACGCAGTATTTT.

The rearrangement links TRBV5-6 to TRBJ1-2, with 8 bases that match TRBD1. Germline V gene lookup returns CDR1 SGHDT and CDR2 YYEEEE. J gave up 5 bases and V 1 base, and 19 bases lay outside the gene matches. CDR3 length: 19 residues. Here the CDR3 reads CASSLLHSGEAQGGYGYTF. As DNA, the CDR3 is TGTGCCAGCAGCTTGCTGCACTCAGGGGAAGCACAGGGGGGATATGGCTACACCTTC.

The chain's CDR3 is CATSGSLAQPQHF. CDR3 bases: TGTGCCACCAGTGGGTCGCTGGCTCAGCCCCAGCATTTT. The chain is built from TRBV24-1 and TRBJ1-5; D is undetermined. Germline-derived CDR1 and CDR2 are KGHDR and SFDVKD. Trimming stripped 5 bases from V and 6 bases from J, with 10 bases between. The CDR3 is made up of 13 amino acids.